Each of the 11 T cell receptor beta chains below was sequenced from the same sample in a study of CXCR3-negative and CXCR3-positive naive CD8 T cells. Findings of the study overall: Naive cells that were CXCR3-positive had more hydrophobic TRB CDR3s (compared with CXCR3-negative naive cells).

What these receptors recognize is not known. The study made its TRB cDNA libraries by 5' RACE, adding UMI labels. TCRdb re-called the 5' RACE reads; every CDR3 protein appears as one record, without DNA. There are roughly 50,000 distinct CDR3 sequences in the sample, with roughly 0.59% held by the top ten. The sequencing sample was made of naive CXCR3+ CD8+ T cells from blood. Subset noted: CD45RO-CCR7+CD27+CD95- naive CD8+ T cells expressing CXCR3 (TNR3+). These receptors came from a human donor in good health. Some clones in this sample may be carry-over from other donors' samples.

The V gene is TRBV29-1, the J gene TRBJ2-7; lacking DNA, the TRBD1 call made by TCRdb goes unchecked. CDR1 and CDR2 from the germline V gene are SQVTM and ANQGSEA. This CDR3 spans 14 amino acids. The CDR3 protein is CSVIGTADSYEQYF.

The chain links TRBV25-1 to TRBJ1-2; TCRdb calls TRBD1, which cannot be checked without DNA. Looked up from germline, CDR1 is MGHDK and CDR2 is SYGVNS. The length of the CDR3 is 14 residues. CDR3 sequence: CASRRTGTVYGYTF.

The rearrangement uses TRBV28 and TRBJ2-3; TCRdb reports TRBD1, a call that lacks DNA to check it against. The CDR3 is 14 amino acids. In germline, CDR1 is MDHEN, CDR2 SYDVKM. CDR3 residues: CAALGEKGTDTQYF.

This CDR3 reads CASSAPDSFQETQYF. The V call is TRBV9, the J call TRBJ2-5; absent DNA, TCRdb's TRBD1 call cannot be checked. The CDR3 is made up of 15 amino acids. The germline V gene encodes CDR1 SGDLS and CDR2 YYNGEE.

The chain combines TRBV12-3 or TRBV12-4 with TRBJ1-2. The CDR3 totals 13 residues. CDR3 amino acids: CASSDWSGYGYTF.

V usage is TRBV20-1 and J usage is TRBJ2-7. The CDR3 has 11 amino acids. Looked up from germline, CDR1 is DFQATT and CDR2 is SNEGSKA (reference sequence). CDR3 protein: CSARVDYEQYF.

The chain is built from TRBV10-2 and TRBJ2-7. The CDR3 covers 12 residues. Germline assignment: CDR1 WSHSY and CDR2 SAAADI. The CDR3 here is CASSESRYEQYF.

The rearrangement uses TRBV7-9 and TRBJ2-1; TCRdb proposes TRBD2, but this gene call is untestable without DNA. From germline, CDR1 is SEHNR and CDR2 FQNEAQ (reference sequence). This CDR3 has 13 residues. The CDR3 reads CASRGDGLNEQFF.

The J gene is TRBJ2-7, the V gene TRBV7-9. This CDR3 is built from 13 residues. Germline CDR1 is SEHNR and CDR2 is FQNEAQ (reference sequence). The CDR3 sequence is CASSPTADYEQYF. Looking up the rest from reference TRBV7-9 and TRBJ2-7 gives the full variable domain: DTGVSQNPRHKITKRGQNVTFRCDPISEHNRLYWYRQTLGQGPEFLTYFQNEAQLEKSRLLSDRFSAERPKGSFSTLEIQRTEQGDSAMYLCASSPTADYEQYFGPGTRLTVT.

The V call is TRBV9, the J call TRBJ2-1; TCRdb designates TRBD2, a call that cannot be tested without DNA. Looked up from germline, CDR1 is SGDLS and CDR2 is YYNGEE. The CDR3 is 16 residues long. The CDR3 loop reads CASSAHTGTNYNEQFF.

This sequence joins TRBV9 and TRBJ1-1; there is no DNA to check the TCRdb D call of TRBD1. Germline CDR1 SGDLS, CDR2 YYNGEE. This CDR3 region has 15 residues. The CDR3 loop reads CASQAGTGGNTEAFF.